The source of this T cell receptor (beta chain) is a study of blood T cell repertoires in COVID-19. Study overall: Spain, Italy and the United States supplied samples that represented acute and convalescent COVID-19. In each case, the material was cDNA or gDNA derived from T cells, B-cell-depleted T cells, or PBMCs.

The CDR3 runs to 15 residues. V trimming: 3 bases; J trimming: 8 bases; junction bases outside the gene matches: 7. Germline values: CDR1 SGHNT, CDR2 YYREEE (reference sequence). In the original workflow: For nucleated cells, counts were estimated from reference gene primer amplification. Sequencing was performed with immunoSEQ multiplex PCR; in TCRdb, only in-frame clones are kept and a portion is missing. Clonal size and the V and J genes are those of that table, whereas D and trimming came from the DNA. The table includes over 30,000 clones, roughly 85% detected once. Sequencing used peripheral blood. The receptor comes from a woman in her sixties or seventies with active COVID-19. V is TRBV5-4 and J is TRBJ1-6, with 8 bases that match TRBD1. The CDR3 DNA follows: TGTGCCAGCAGCTACGGACAGGGAGCTTATTCACCCCTCCACTTT. Protein: CASSYGQGAYSPLHF.